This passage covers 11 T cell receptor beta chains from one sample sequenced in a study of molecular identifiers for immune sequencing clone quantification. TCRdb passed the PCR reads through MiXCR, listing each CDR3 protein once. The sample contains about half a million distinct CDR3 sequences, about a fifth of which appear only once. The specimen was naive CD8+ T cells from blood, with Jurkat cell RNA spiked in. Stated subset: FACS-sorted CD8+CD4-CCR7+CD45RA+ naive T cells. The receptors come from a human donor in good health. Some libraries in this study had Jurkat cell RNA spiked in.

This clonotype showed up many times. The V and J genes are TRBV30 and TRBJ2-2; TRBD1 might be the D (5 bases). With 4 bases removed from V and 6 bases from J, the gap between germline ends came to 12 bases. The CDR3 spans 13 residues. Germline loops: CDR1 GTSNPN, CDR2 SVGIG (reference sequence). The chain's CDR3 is CAWNSGYAGELFF. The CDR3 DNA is TGTGCCTGGAACTCAGGGTATGCCGGGGAGCTGTTTTTT.

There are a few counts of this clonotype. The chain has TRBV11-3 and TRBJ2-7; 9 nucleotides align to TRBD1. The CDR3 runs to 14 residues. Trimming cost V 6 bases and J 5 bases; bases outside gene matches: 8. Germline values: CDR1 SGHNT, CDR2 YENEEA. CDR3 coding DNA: TGTGCCAGCAGTTCCGGGGACAGGGACCACGAGCAGTACTTC. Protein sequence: CASSSGDRDHEQYF.

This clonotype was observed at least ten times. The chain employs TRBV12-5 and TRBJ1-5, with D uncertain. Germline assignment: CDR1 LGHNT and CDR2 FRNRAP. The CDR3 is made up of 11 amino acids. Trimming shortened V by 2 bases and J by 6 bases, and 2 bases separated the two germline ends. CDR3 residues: CASGLSQPQHF. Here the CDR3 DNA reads TGTGCTAGTGGTTTGAGTCAGCCCCAGCATTTT.

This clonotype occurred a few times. Here the CDR3 reads CASSLEAGNRYEQYF. The CDR3 nucleotides read TGTGCCAGCAGCTTGGAGGCAGGGAATCGCTACGAGCAGTACTTC. The genes are TRBV5-6 and TRBJ2-7, with D maybe TRBD1 (5 bases). This CDR3 spans 15 amino acids. Deletions cut 0 bases from V and 3 bases from J, with 13 bases between. Looked up from germline, CDR1 is SGHDT and CDR2 is YYEEEE.

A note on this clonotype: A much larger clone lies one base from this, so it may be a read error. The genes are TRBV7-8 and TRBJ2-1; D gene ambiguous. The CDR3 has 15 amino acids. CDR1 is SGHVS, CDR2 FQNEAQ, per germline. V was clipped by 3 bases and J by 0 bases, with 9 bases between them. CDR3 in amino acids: CASSLNPASYNEQFF. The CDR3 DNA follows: TGTGCCAGCAGCTTGAACCCGGCCTCCTACAATGAGCAGTTCTTC.

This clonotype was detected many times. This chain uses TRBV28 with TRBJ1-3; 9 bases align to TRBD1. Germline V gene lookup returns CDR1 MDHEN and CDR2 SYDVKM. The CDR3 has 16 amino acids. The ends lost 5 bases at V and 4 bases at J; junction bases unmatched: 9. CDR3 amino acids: CASSLGTGLYGNTIYF. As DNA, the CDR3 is TGTGCCAGCAGTCTAGGGACAGGGCTTTACGGAAACACCATATATTTT.

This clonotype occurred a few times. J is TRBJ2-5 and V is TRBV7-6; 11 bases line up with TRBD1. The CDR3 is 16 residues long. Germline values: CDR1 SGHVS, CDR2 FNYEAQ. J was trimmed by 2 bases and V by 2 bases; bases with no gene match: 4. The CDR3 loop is CASSLRRDRGQETQYF. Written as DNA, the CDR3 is TGTGCCAGCAGCTTAAGGAGGGACAGGGGGCAAGAGACCCAGTACTTC.

Written as DNA, the CDR3 is TGTGCCAGCAGTCTCTTAGGCAGGGGGTGGGAGCAGTACTTC. Amino acids: CASSLLGRGWEQYF. The chain joins TRBV7-8 to TRBJ2-7, with 7 bases aligning to TRBD1. After removal of 6 bases from V and 7 bases from J, the junction contained 12 bases not matched to a gene. CDR1 and CDR2 from the germline V gene are SGHVS and FQNEAQ. The length of the CDR3 is 14 residues.

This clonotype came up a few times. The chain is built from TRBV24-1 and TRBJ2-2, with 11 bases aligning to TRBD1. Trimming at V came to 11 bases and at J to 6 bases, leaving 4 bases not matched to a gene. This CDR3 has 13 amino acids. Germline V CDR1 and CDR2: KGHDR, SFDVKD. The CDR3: CAIEGQGAGELFF. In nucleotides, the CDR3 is TGTGCCATAGAGGGACAGGGGGCCGGGGAGCTGTTTTTT.

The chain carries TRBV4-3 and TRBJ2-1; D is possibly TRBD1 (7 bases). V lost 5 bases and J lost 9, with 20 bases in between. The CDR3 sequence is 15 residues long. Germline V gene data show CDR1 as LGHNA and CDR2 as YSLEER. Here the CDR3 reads CASSVGRAGGGEQFF. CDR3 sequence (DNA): TGCGCCAGCAGCGTAGGTAGGGCAGGGGGAGGTGAGCAGTTCTTC.

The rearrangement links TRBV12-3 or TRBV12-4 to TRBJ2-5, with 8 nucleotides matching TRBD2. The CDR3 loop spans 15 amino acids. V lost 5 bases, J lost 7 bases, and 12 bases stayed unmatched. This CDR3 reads CASSPGAGARGTQYF. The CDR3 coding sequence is TGTGCCAGCAGTCCCGGAGCGGGGGCTAGAGGGACCCAGTACTTC.